This is a list of T cell receptor beta chains from one sample in a study of molecular identifiers for immune sequencing clone quantification. TCRdb used MiXCR to reprocess the PCR reads, holding one entry per CDR3 protein. This sample has some 320,000 distinct CDR3 sequences, with about 22% found just once. The sequenced sample was naive CD8+ T cells from blood, with Jurkat cell RNA spiked in. Receptor source: a human donor in good health. Some libraries in this study had Jurkat cell RNA spiked in. Each CDR3 is given with its conserved first and last residue. D genes are given only for firm matches. Clone size, where shown, is once, few, many, or a class for clones that have expanded.

abundance,d_gene,j_gene,v_gene,CDR3nt,CDR3aa
many,NA,TRBJ2-7,TRBV19,TGTGCCTCATCAGTACAGTTCTCCTACGAGCAGTACTTC,CASSVQFSYEQYF
many,NA,TRBJ1-5,TRBV15,TGTGCCACCAGCAGAGGCACAAGCAATCAGCCCCAGCATTTT,CATSRGTSNQPQHF
many,NA,TRBJ2-5,TRBV6-2/TRBV6-3,TGTGCCAGCAGTTACTCGAAACAGGGTTATTCGGAGACCCAGTACTTC,CASSYSKQGYSETQYF
many,NA,TRBJ1-5,TRBV11-2,TGTGCCAGCAGCTTAGGCCCCCCAGAACCCAATCAGCCCCAGCATTTT,CASSLGPPEPNQPQHF
few,NA,TRBJ1-3,TRBV10-3,TGTGCCATCAGTGGAGGACCCTCGAGCTCTGGAAACACCATATATTTT,CAISGGPSSSGNTIYF
few,NA,TRBJ2-3,TRBV4-3,TGCGCCAGCAGTCGAAGTCTTGCAGATACGCAGTATTTT,CASSRSLADTQYF
many,TRBD1,TRBJ1-1,TRBV28,TGTGCCTCCGGGGCAGGGGGAGGTTGGACTGAAGCTTTCTTT,CASGAGGGWTEAFF
many,TRBD1,TRBJ2-3,TRBV30,TGTGCCTGGAGTGGGACAGGGGCAAGCACAGATACGCAGTATTTT,CAWSGTGASTDTQYF
many,NA,TRBJ2-3,TRBV28,TGTGCCAGCAGTTCCCTCGGCGGAGCCATCACAGATACGCAGTATTTT,CASSSLGGAITDTQYF
once,TRBD1,TRBJ2-3,TRBV2,TGTGCCAGCGGTCCGGGACAGCCCACAGATACGCAGTATTTT,CASGPGQPTDTQYF
few,NA,TRBJ1-4,TRBV6-2/TRBV6-3,TGTGCCTCCCACTCCGGCGCAACTAATGAAAAACTGTTTTTT,CASHSGATNEKLFF
few,NA,TRBJ1-1,TRBV4-1,TGCGCCAGCAGCCAGTCCGGGGCCTCCGCTGAAGCTTTCTTT,CASSQSGASAEAFF
many,TRBD1,TRBJ1-4,TRBV12-5,TGTGCTAGTGGCCTCACAGGGGGCCGGGAAAAACTGTTTTTT,CASGLTGGREKLFF
NA,TRBD2,TRBJ2-1,TRBV4-3,TGCGCCAGCAGCCGTAGCGGGTCGAGCTCCTACAATGAGCAGTTCTTC,CASSRSGSSSYNEQFF
NA,NA,TRBJ2-7,TRBV30,TGTGCCTGGAGTGTACAGGGCGGTCCCCACGAGCAGTACTTC,CAWSVQGGPHEQYF
NA,NA,TRBJ2-1,TRBV11-3,TGTGCCAGCCAGGCCAGCGGTTACTCCTACAATGAGCAGTTCTTC,CASQASGYSYNEQFF
NA,TRBD2,TRBJ2-4,TRBV20-1,TGCAGTGCTAGAGATACCCCAGCGGGAGCGTACATTCGGTACTTC,CSARDTPAGAYIRYF
few,NA,TRBJ2-1,TRBV6-1,TGTGCCAGCAAAGTGGATATGTACAATGAGCAGTTCTTC,CASKVDMYNEQFF
many,NA,TRBJ2-2,TRBV7-9,TGTGCCAGCAGCCCGCCAAGGGGCTCCCGGGGGCTGTTTTTT,CASSPPRGSRGLFF
many,TRBD2,TRBJ2-3,TRBV9,TGTGCCAGCAGCGTAGACGGGAGGCCCGATACGCAGTATTTT,CASSVDGRPDTQYF
many,NA,TRBJ2-2,TRBV9,TGTGCCAGCAGCGTAGCCCGGGGAACCGGGGAGCTGTTTTTT,CASSVARGTGELFF
many,TRBD1,TRBJ1-6,TRBV19,TGTGCCAGTAGTGCGGACAGGCTATCACCCCTCCACTTT,CASSADRLSPLHF
many,NA,TRBJ2-7,TRBV13,TGTGCCAGCAGCTACGGGACTGCCGGCGAGCAGTACTTC,CASSYGTAGEQYF
few,TRBD2,TRBJ2-5,TRBV7-6,TGTGCCAGCAGCTTAGACCGTTTAAGGGCGGGGGGGCCCCAAGAGACCCAGTACTTC,CASSLDRLRAGGPQETQYF
NA,TRBD1,TRBJ1-1,TRBV28,TGTGCCAGCAAAGAGACAGGGATCCCCACTGAAGCTTTCTTT,CASKETGIPTEAFF
many,TRBD1,TRBJ1-5,TRBV12-5,TGTGTTTACCGGGACAGGGGGCGGTGTCAGCCCCAGCATTTT,CVYRDRGRCQPQHF
many,NA,TRBJ1-5,TRBV5-5,TGTGCCAGCAGCTTGGGGGCCCCTTGGGATCAGCCCCAGCATTTT,CASSLGAPWDQPQHF
many,TRBD1,TRBJ1-4,TRBV7-9,TGTGCCAGCAGCTTGTCCAGGGGGCCCGCAAAACTGTTTTTT,CASSLSRGPAKLFF
many,NA,TRBJ2-3,TRBV11-2,TGTGCCAGCACTCAAGGGTACACAGATACGCAGTATTTT,CASTQGYTDTQYF
few,TRBD1,TRBJ1-4,TRBV3-1,TGTGCCAGCAGCCCTCCGGGACAGGGGGTAAATAATGAAAAACTGTTTTTT,CASSPPGQGVNNEKLFF
NA,NA,TRBJ1-5,TRBV19,TGTGCCTCACAGAGTTGGAGTCAGCCCCAGCATTTT,CASQSWSQPQHF
many,TRBD2,TRBJ2-7,TRBV20-1,TGCAGTGCTACCCCCCGCGGGAGAGGGTACGAGCAGTACTTC,CSATPRGRGYEQYF
many,NA,TRBJ2-7,TRBV6-6,TGTGCCAGCAGTCCCACTAGGGACGAGCAGTACTTC,CASSPTRDEQYF
many,NA,TRBJ1-1,TRBV27,TGTGCCAGCAGTTTATCCGCAGGGACTGAAGCTTTCTTT,CASSLSAGTEAFF
NA,TRBD2,TRBJ2-7,TRBV27,TGTGCCAGCAGTTTATATCCCGCTACAGGGGCTAGCGGGGGCCACAGCTCCTACGAGCAGTACTTC,CASSLYPATGASGGHSSYEQYF
many,NA,TRBJ2-4,TRBV28,TGTGCCAGCAGTTTACGCGGACCAAACAAAGGGATTCAGTACTTC,CASSLRGPNKGIQYF
many,NA,TRBJ2-2,TRBV19,TGTGCCACCGAGCCCTATGACACCGGGGAGCTGTTTTTT,CATEPYDTGELFF
many,TRBD2,TRBJ2-3,TRBV29-1,TGCAGCGTTGAGGGGGGGAATGGACTAGCGGGAGGGACCAGCGCCAGTCCCCAAACAGATACGCAGTATTTT,CSVEGGNGLAGGTSASPQTDTQYF
many,NA,TRBJ2-2,TRBV6-2/TRBV6-3,TGTGCCAGCAGTTACGTATCAGCGGTGAACACCGGGGAGCTGTTTTTT,CASSYVSAVNTGELFF
many,NA,TRBJ2-5,TRBV5-4,TGTGCCAGCAGCTTTAAGGACTTACAAGAGACCCAGTACTTC,CASSFKDLQETQYF
NA,NA,TRBJ2-5,TRBV6-2/TRBV6-3,TGTGCCACGGTCGTGGGGCTGGGGATTCAAGAGACCCAGTACTTC,CATVVGLGIQETQYF
many,TRBD2,TRBJ2-3,TRBV29-1,TGCAGCGTTGAAGATCTTTTGCGGGAGGGTTTGGATACGCAGTATTTT,CSVEDLLREGLDTQYF
NA,NA,TRBJ2-1,TRBV9,TGTGCCAGCAGCCCTCTAGCGACTTTGGGCTACAATGAGCTGTTCTTC,CASSPLATLGYNELFF
many,NA,TRBJ2-3,TRBV4-3,TGCGCCAGCAGCCAAGTTTCAGACTCGCTACAAACAGATACGCAGTATTTT,CASSQVSDSLQTDTQYF
few,TRBD2,TRBJ2-1,TRBV11-3,TGTGCCAGCAGCCATCGACTAGCGGGAGGCGATGAGCAGTTCTTC,CASSHRLAGGDEQFF
NA,TRBD2,TRBJ2-3,TRBV6-5,TGTGCCAGCAGTTGGCTGGGCGGGGGGGCTACAGATACGCAGTATTTT,CASSWLGGGATDTQYF
NA,TRBD1,TRBJ2-3,TRBV29-1,TGCAGCGTTGAAGATCCCACGAGACAGGGTATACATACGCAGTATTTT,CSVEDPTRQGIHTQYF
few,TRBD1,TRBJ2-7,TRBV11-1,TGTGCCAGCAGCTTAAGTTTTCGCGACAGGGGGCTGGACGAGCAGTACTTC,CASSLSFRDRGLDEQYF
NA,NA,TRBJ1-5,TRBV10-3,TGTGCCATCAGTACTGGCAATCAGCCCCAGCATTTT,CAISTGNQPQHF
many,TRBD1,TRBJ1-1,TRBV25-1,TGTGCCAGCACTCCGGACAGGGGTTTTACTGAAGCTTTCTTT,CASTPDRGFTEAFF
NA,TRBD1,TRBJ2-7,TRBV4-3,TGCGCCAGCAGCCAAGACAACAGGGGGACTTCCTACGAGCAGTACTTC,CASSQDNRGTSYEQYF
many,TRBD2,TRBJ2-7,TRBV6-2/TRBV6-3,TGTGCCAGCAGTTATGGACTAGAGGGGTACGAGCAGTACTTC,CASSYGLEGYEQYF